The 25 T cell receptor beta chains below all came from one sample that was sequenced in a study of metastatic and nonmetastatic thyroid tumors. With MiXCR, TCRdb reprocessed the PCR reads. The sample consists of roughly 30,000 clones, 18% of them appearing once. No patient received treatment before thyroid surgery. Material for sequencing was blood. The source of these receptors is a female donor with papillary thyroid cancer or a benign thyroid nodule (not recorded which). Some clones in this sample may be carry-over from other donors' samples.

This clone has at least ten counts. The gene calls are TRBV12-3 or TRBV12-4 and TRBJ2-2; 10 nucleotides line up with TRBD2. V gave up 8 bases and J gave up 7 bases; unmatched junction bases: 7. This CDR3 comprises 14 residues. CDR3 amino acids: CASRDLAGDGELFF. CDR3 nucleotide sequence: TGTGCCAGCCGCGACCTAGCGGGGGACGGGGAGCTGTTTTTT.

This clone was counted ten times or more. V gene TRBV11-2 combines with J gene TRBJ1-3; D unresolved. The germline V gene encodes CDR1 SGHAT and CDR2 FQNNGV. The V end lost 5 bases, the J end lost 0 bases, and 8 bases lay between the germline ends. This CDR3 is built from 14 residues. The chain's CDR3 is CASSRPGSGNTIYF. For the CDR3, the DNA is TGTGCCAGCAGCAGACCCGGCTCTGGAAACACCATATATTTT.

This clone was recorded a few times. The V gene is TRBV5-1, the J gene TRBJ2-1; 9 nucleotides agree with TRBD2. The CDR3 loop spans 14 amino acids. CDR1 is SGHRS, CDR2 YFSETQ, per germline. The V and J ends lost 6 bases and 4 bases, in that order; junction bases with no gene match: 5. The CDR3 sequence: CASKTSGPYNEQFF. Here the CDR3 DNA reads TGCGCCAGCAAGACTAGCGGACCATACAATGAGCAGTTCTTC.

This clone was detected many times. This chain uses TRBV14 with TRBJ1-1, with no clear D. Germline V gene data show CDR1 as SGHDN and CDR2 as FVKESK. Between the trimmed V and J ends, which lost 1 base and 5 bases, there was a span of 8 bases. This CDR3 is 13 amino acids long. CDR3 DNA: TGTGCCAGCAGCCAAGTTGCGGCGACTGAAGCTTTCTTT. The encoded protein is CASSQVAATEAFF.

The table lists this clone with many counts. The CDR3 loop is CSARQGAGNQPQHF. The CDR3 DNA sequence: TGCAGTGCTAGACAGGGGGCCGGCAATCAGCCCCAGCATTTT. The J gene is TRBJ1-5, the V gene TRBV20-1; TRBD1 matches at 8 bases. V was pared by 2 bases and J by 2 bases, with 2 bases of the junction left unmatched. Looked up from germline, CDR1 is DFQATT and CDR2 is SNEGSKA (reference sequence). This CDR3 contains 14 residues.

This clone was seen ten or more times. The chain has TRBV7-2 and TRBJ2-3; D may be TRBD2 (6 bases). V was pared by 5 bases and J by 2 bases, with 17 bases between. CDR3 length: 16 amino acids. Germline V gene sequence: CDR1 SGHTA, CDR2 FQGNSA. The CDR3 nucleotides are TGTGCCAGCAGCCCAAACTCGGGACTTGTCACAGATACGCAGTATTTT. It specifies CASSPNSGLVTDTQYF.

In this sample, this clone turned up many times. This rearrangement joins TRBV5-1 to TRBJ1-5; the D gene is possibly TRBD1 (6 bases). Germline CDR1 is SGHRS and CDR2 is YFSETQ. The CDR3 runs to 17 residues. V was pared by 1 base and J by 4 bases, with 18 bases between. Here the CDR3 DNA reads TGCGCCAGCAGCTTGAACCCAACGGGGGGGCAAAATCAGCCCCAGCATTTT. Translation: CASSLNPTGGQNQPQHF.

This clone is labeled medium-sized. The chain uses TRBV28 and TRBJ2-7; D is possibly TRBD1 (5 bases). The germline gives CDR1 MDHEN, CDR2 SYDVKM. This CDR3 has 12 residues. V was cut by 7 bases and J by 5 bases, with 12 bases left in between. This CDR3 reads CASKGSPNEQYF. The CDR3 DNA is TGTGCCAGCAAGGGGTCCCCTAACGAGCAGTACTTC.

This clone was seen many times. The identical CDR3 is also encoded by other nucleotide sequences in the sample. This chain connects TRBV5-1 to TRBJ2-6, with D unresolved. Trimming removed 0 bases from V and 0 bases from J, with 4 bases in between. The CDR3 loop spans 15 amino acids. Germline V lookup: CDR1 SGHRS, CDR2 YFSETQ. For the CDR3, the DNA is TGCGCCAGCAGCTTGGTTCTCTCTGGGGCCAACGTCCTGACTTTC. It translates to CASSLVLSGANVLTF.

This clone was counted many times. The rearrangement joins TRBV28 to TRBJ1-1, with D hard to call. There are 13 residues in the CDR3. Germline CDR1 MDHEN, CDR2 SYDVKM. V gave up 3 bases and J gave up 10 bases, with 15 bases separating them. The CDR3 here is CASSFQQALLAFF. DNA of the CDR3: TGTGCCAGCAGTTTCCAACAAGCACTTCTAGCTTTCTTT.

This clone was counted ten times or more. The chain links TRBV2 to TRBJ1-4, with D tentatively TRBD1 (5 bases). The CDR3 has 14 amino acids. Germline CDR1 is SNHLY and CDR2 is FYNNEI. V dropped 7 bases and J dropped 6 bases, with 15 bases sitting between them. CDR3 DNA: TGTGCCAGCAACCAGGGAGGTAGGGATGAAAAACTGTTTTTT. Amino acids: CASNQGGRDEKLFF.

This clone was seen at least ten times. An end of the junction differs from the germline gene, which may be a read error. The gene calls are TRBV7-7 and TRBJ1-1; no clear D. There are 13 residues in the CDR3. Germline assignment: CDR1 SSHAT and CDR2 FNYEAQ (reference sequence). This CDR3 is CASSLLRNTEAFF. CDR3 bases: TGTGCTAGCAGCTTATTAAGGAACACTGAAGCTTTCTTT.

A few counts support this clone. The chain combines TRBV20-1 with TRBJ2-3; a possible D gene is TRBD2 (5 bases). Germline V gene sequence: CDR1 DFQATT, CDR2 SNEGSKA (reference sequence). The CDR3 covers 13 residues. The CDR3: CSLVTGKTDTQYF. DNA for the CDR3: TGCAGCCTCGTAACGGGAAAGACAGATACGCAGTATTTT.

There are many counts of this clone. The chain couples TRBV30 to TRBJ2-7; 7 nucleotides line up with TRBD2. The CDR3 consists of 17 residues. The junction had 20 bases not matched to a gene; V was cut back by 5 bases and J by 4 bases. Germline V gives CDR1 GTSNPN, CDR2 SVGIG (reference sequence). The CDR3 spells CAWQNPLAGVRIYEQYF. The CDR3 region has the DNA TGTGCCTGGCAGAATCCCCTGGCGGGAGTTCGTATATACGAGCAGTACTTC.

This clone was observed a handful of times. The chain recombines TRBV28 with TRBJ2-3, with TRBD2 matching over 9 bases. The CDR3 covers 17 residues. The germline gives CDR1 MDHEN, CDR2 SYDVKM. The J segment lost 0 bases and the V segment lost 2 bases, leaving 6 bases of the junction unmatched. CDR3 sequence: CASSLMTSGFSTDTQYF. The DNA for the CDR3 is TGTGCCAGCAGTTTAATGACTAGCGGATTTAGCACAGATACGCAGTATTTT. Combining the CDR3 with reference TRBV28 and TRBJ2-3 gives the whole variable domain DVKVTQSSRYLVKRTGEKVFLECVQDMDHENMFWYRQDPGLGLRLIYFSYDVKMKEKGDIPEGYSVSREKKERFSLILESASTNQTSMYLCASSLMTSGFSTDTQYFGPGTRLTVL.

Many counts were recorded for this clone. A much larger clone sits a single nucleotide away, making a read error possible. This rearrangement joins TRBV6-1 to TRBJ1-1; D is unresolved. This CDR3 comprises 15 residues. Germline CDR1 is MNHNS and CDR2 is SASEGT. The CDR3 coding sequence is TGTGCCGGCAGCTATGAGACGGCGGCGGGTACTGAAGCTTTCTTT. It yields the protein CAGSYETAAGTEAFF.

There are many counts of this clone. Here the CDR3 DNA reads TGTGCCAGCAGCCCGGGGGGTATCACAGATACGCAGTATTTT. It encodes CASSPGGITDTQYF. The chain employs TRBV7-3 and TRBJ2-3, with 7 positions matching TRBD2. The length of the CDR3 is 14 residues. V was clipped by 5 bases and J by 2 bases; unmatched bases: 4. In germline, CDR1 is SGHTA, CDR2 FQGTGA.

This clone occurred many times. The gene calls are TRBV12-3 or TRBV12-4 and TRBJ2-3; D remains ambiguous. Trimming shortened V by 1 base and J by 3 bases, and 8 bases separated the two germline ends. This CDR3 comprises 14 residues. The CDR3 DNA sequence: TGTGCCAGCAGTTTAGGTCCCGCTACAGATACGCAGTATTTT. The encoded protein is CASSLGPATDTQYF.

This clone was detected only a few times. V and J are TRBV6-1 and TRBJ1-1; D perhaps matches TRBD1 (5 bases). CDR1 is MNHNS and CDR2 is SASEGT in the germline V gene. V was cut by 4 bases and J by 1 base, with 10 bases left in between. The CDR3 is 14 amino acids. DNA for the CDR3: TGTGCCAGCAGTGTGACAGCGTCGAACACTGAAGCTTTCTTT. This codes for CASSVTASNTEAFF.

This clone has more than one count but fewer than ten. This rearrangement joins TRBV28 to TRBJ2-7, with 7 bases fitting TRBD2. This CDR3 has 15 residues. CDR1 is MDHEN and CDR2 is SYDVKM in the germline V gene. The V and J ends lost 6 bases and 1 base, in that order; junction bases with no gene match: 9. In nucleotides, the CDR3 is TGTGCCAGCAGCCTCCCGGGGGGATCTTCCTACGAGCAGTACTTC. Translation: CASSLPGGSSYEQYF. The entire variable domain, with the rest obtained from reference TRBV28 and TRBJ2-7, is as follows: DVKVTQSSRYLVKRTGEKVFLECVQDMDHENMFWYRQDPGLGLRLIYFSYDVKMKEKGDIPEGYSVSREKKERFSLILESASTNQTSMYLCASSLPGGSSYEQYFGPGTRLTVT.

Within the sample, this clone is medium-sized. J is TRBJ2-3 and V is TRBV6-1, with 9 nucleotides matching TRBD2. This CDR3 spans 16 amino acids. With V trimmed by 3 bases and J by 4 bases, 8 bases remained unmatched. Germline V CDR1 and CDR2: MNHNS, SASEGT. CDR3 amino acids: CASSDQAGGPPDTQYF. The CDR3 region has the DNA TGTGCCAGCAGTGATCAGGCGGGAGGGCCTCCAGATACGCAGTATTTT.

By its share, this clone is medium-sized. J is TRBJ2-7 and V is TRBV12-3 or TRBV12-4; D remains ambiguous. V dropped 3 bases and J dropped 2 bases, with 5 bases sitting between them. CDR3 size: 12 residues. The CDR3 sequence is CASSFNTYEQYF. The CDR3, as DNA: TGTGCCAGCAGTTTTAACACCTACGAGCAGTACTTC.

There are many counts of this clone. V and J are TRBV20-1 and TRBJ2-2; perhaps TRBD2 as D (5 bases). Trimming removed 6 bases at V and 4 bases at J, with 9 bases between. The CDR3 is 12 residues long. From germline, CDR1 is DFQATT and CDR2 SNEGSKA (reference sequence). Here the CDR3 reads CSASRGTGELFF. CDR3 sequence (DNA): TGCAGTGCCTCCCGGGGCACCGGGGAGCTGTTTTTT.

This clone is termed medium-sized. In nucleotides, the CDR3 is TGTGCCAGCAGGGCCTCCGGGGGACCGGCGCAGTATTTT. Translation gives CASRASGGPAQYF. The V call is TRBV2, the J call TRBJ2-3; tentative D call: TRBD2 (6 bases). Trimming cost V 6 bases and J 10 bases, with 17 bases left between them. Germline V gives CDR1 SNHLY, CDR2 FYNNEI. The CDR3 runs to 13 residues. Looking up the rest from reference TRBV2 and TRBJ2-3 gives the full variable domain: EPEVTQTPSHQVTQMGQEVILRCVPISNHLYFYWYRQILGQKVEFLVSFYNNEISEKSEIFDDQFSVERPDGSNFTLKIRSTKLEDSAMYFCASRASGGPAQYFGPGTRLTVL.

Many counts were recorded for this clone. The chain carries TRBV30 and TRBJ1-2, with D hard to call. This CDR3 is built from 12 residues. The germline V gene encodes CDR1 GTSNPN and CDR2 SVGIG (reference sequence). Deletions cut 3 bases from V and 6 bases from J, with 11 bases between. The CDR3 is CAWRARGDGYTF. CDR3 in DNA: TGTGCCTGGAGGGCGCGCGGTGATGGCTACACCTTC.